This T cell receptor (beta chain) was profiled in a study of blood T cells in healthy people across ages. The use of a sample-barcoded 5' primer and a J-beta primer mix characterized a second PCR of roughly 7 to 12 cycles. TCRdb processed the 5' RACE reads anew with MiXCR; each CDR3 protein has one entry. The data show just over 800,000 distinct CDR3 sequences, around two thirds seen once. What was sequenced was blood. The clonotype originates from a young man in good health.

The CDR3 region has the DNA TGTGCCAGCAGTTTTATGTTTGGGGAAGTAGCCCCAGACCAAGAGACCCAGTACTTC. Its translation is CASSFMFGEVAPDQETQYF. V and J are TRBV28 and TRBJ2-5; D gene unclear. This CDR3 spans 19 amino acids. Between the trimmed V and J ends, which lost 3 bases and 0 bases, there was a span of 23 bases. The germline gives CDR1 MDHEN, CDR2 SYDVKM.